This T cell receptor beta chain was retrieved from a study of cytomegalovirus exposure and HLA in healthy donors. The CDR3 loop spans 14 amino acids. After removal of 5 bases from V and 2 bases from J, the junction contained 4 bases not matched to a gene. The germline V gene has CDR1 SGHTA and CDR2 FQGTGA. To note about this clone: What it recognizes is unknown.

Study conclusions and caveats: According to a subsequent analysis, TCR clusters from the first cohort were inclined to appear together in the 90 to 150 validation repertoires.

Assay used: immunoSEQ multiplex PCR; TCRdb lists only in-frame clones, some missing. The table has under 300,000 clones, approximately 86% seen once. Sequencing was carried out using PBMCs. The chain has TRBV7-3 and TRBJ2-7, with 9 positions matching TRBD2. The receptor was isolated from a woman in her twenties or thirties in good health and CMV-seropositive. The CDR3 sequence is CASSPAGGAYEQYF. The DNA for the CDR3 is TGTGCCAGCAGCCCAGCGGGAGGTGCCTACGAGCAGTACTTC.